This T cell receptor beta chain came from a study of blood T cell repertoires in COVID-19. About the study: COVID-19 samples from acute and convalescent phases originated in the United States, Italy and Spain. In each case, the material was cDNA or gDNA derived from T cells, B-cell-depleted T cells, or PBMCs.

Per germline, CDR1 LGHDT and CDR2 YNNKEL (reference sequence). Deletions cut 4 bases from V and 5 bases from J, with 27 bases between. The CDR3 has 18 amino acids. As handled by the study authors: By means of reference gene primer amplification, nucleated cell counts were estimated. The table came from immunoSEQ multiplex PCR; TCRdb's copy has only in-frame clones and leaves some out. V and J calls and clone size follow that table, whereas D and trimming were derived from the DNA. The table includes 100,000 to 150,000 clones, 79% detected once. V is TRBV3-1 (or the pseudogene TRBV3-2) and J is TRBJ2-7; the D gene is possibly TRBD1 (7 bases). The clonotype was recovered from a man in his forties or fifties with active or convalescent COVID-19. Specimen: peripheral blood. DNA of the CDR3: TGTGCCAGCAGCCCCGGACACTTAGGGGGCGGGGAAGGCGACGAGCAGTACTTC. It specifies CASSPGHLGGGEGDEQYF.